This passage covers 4 T cell receptor beta chains from one sample sequenced in a study of blood T cell repertoires in COVID-19. Profiled with immunoSEQ multiplex PCR; TCRdb holds only in-frame clones, not every one. The sample shows under 75,000 clones, roughly 72% of them seen only once. Material: peripheral blood. All receptors come from a woman in her 70s with COVID-19, enrolled during active disease.

In its sample, this clone was seen a few times. The rearrangement joins TRBV5-4 to TRBJ1-4, with 7 nucleotides matching TRBD1. Germline assignment: CDR1 SGHNT and CDR2 YYREEE (reference sequence). The length of the CDR3 is 15 residues. The V segment lost 0 bases and the J segment 2 bases; nucleotides outside the gene matches: 1. In DNA form, the CDR3 reads TGTGCCAGCAGCTTGGGACAGGGCACTAATGAAAAACTGTTTTTT. It yields the protein CASSLGQGTNEKLFF.

The table lists this clone with a count of one. This rearrangement joins TRBV6-2 or TRBV6-3 to TRBJ2-5; 9 nucleotides match TRBD1. CDR1 and CDR2 (germline): MNHEY, SVGEGT. This CDR3 is built from 16 residues. J lost 4 bases, V lost 5 bases, and 11 bases had no gene match. CDR3 in amino acids: CASSPRDRVVRETQYF. CDR3 nucleotides: TGTGCCAGCAGTCCCCGGGACAGGGTTGTCCGAGAGACCCAGTACTTC.

This clone was observed a single time. The genes are TRBV6-4 and TRBJ2-1; TRBD2 is a possible D gene (5 bases). The CDR3 runs 15 residues. Germline loops: CDR1 MRHNA, CDR2 SNTAGT. Trimming took off 6 bases at V and 5 bases at J, with 17 bases between the two ends. CDR3 sequence: CASSRSVDGDNEQFF. The CDR3 DNA is TGTGCCAGCAGCCGTAGCGTGGATGGGGACAATGAGCAGTTCTTC.

J is TRBJ2-7 and V is TRBV6-5; 8 bases map to TRBD2. Germline trimming cut 9 bases from V and 1 base from J; bases unmatched to any gene: 8. Looked up from germline, CDR1 is MNHEY and CDR2 is SVGAGI. The CDR3 loop spans 14 amino acids. The CDR3 reads CASGRGGSSYEQYF. The CDR3 region has the DNA TGTGCCAGTGGACGGGGGGGGAGTTCCTACGAGCAGTACTTC.